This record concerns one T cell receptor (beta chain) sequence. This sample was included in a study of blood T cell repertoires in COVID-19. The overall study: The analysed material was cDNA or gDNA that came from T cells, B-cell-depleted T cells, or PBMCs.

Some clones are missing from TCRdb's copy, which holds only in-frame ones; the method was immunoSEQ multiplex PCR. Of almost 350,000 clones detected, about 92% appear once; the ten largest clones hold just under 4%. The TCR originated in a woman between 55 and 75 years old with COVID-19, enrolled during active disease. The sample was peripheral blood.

This CDR3 is CASRQNYGYTF. In DNA form, the CDR3 reads TGTGCCAGCAGACAGAACTATGGCTACACCTTC. The V gene is TRBV6-6, the J gene TRBJ1-2, with unresolved D. Trimming removed 6 bases at V and 2 bases at J, with 4 bases between. This CDR3 contains 11 residues. The V gene's germline CDR1 is MNHNY and CDR2 SVGAGI (reference sequence).